The subject of this entry is one T cell receptor (beta chain). These data come from a study of blood T cell repertoires in COVID-19. The overall study: PBMCs, B-cell-depleted T cells, or T cells were the source of the cDNA or gDNA that made up the material.

Assay used: immunoSEQ multiplex PCR; TCRdb lists only in-frame clones, some missing. The sample contains 250,000 to 300,000 clones, less than 90% of which appear only once. The sequenced material came from peripheral blood. This clonotype originated in a woman in her 30s with COVID-19, enrolled during active disease.

The CDR3 DNA is TGTGCCAGCAGCTTAGACGCTCCGATAGCGGGGCGACAATACAATGAGCAGTTCTTC. It yields the protein CASSLDAPIAGRQYNEQFF. This chain joins TRBV28 and TRBJ2-1, with TRBD2 identical over 8 bases. Germline V gives CDR1 MDHEN, CDR2 SYDVKM. Trimming removed 6 bases from V and 4 bases from J; junction bases left unmatched: 20. This CDR3 region has 19 residues.